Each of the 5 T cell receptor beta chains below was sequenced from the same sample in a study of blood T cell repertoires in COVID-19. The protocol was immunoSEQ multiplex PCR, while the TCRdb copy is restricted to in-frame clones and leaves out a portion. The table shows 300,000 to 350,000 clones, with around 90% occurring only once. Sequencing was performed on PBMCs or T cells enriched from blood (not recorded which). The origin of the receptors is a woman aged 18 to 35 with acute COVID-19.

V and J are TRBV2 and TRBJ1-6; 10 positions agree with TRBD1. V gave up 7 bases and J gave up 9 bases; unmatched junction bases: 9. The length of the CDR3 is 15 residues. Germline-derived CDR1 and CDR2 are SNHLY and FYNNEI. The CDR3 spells CASIVDRDRGSPLHF. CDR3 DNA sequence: TGTGCCAGCATTGTCGACCGGGACAGGGGTTCACCCCTCCACTTT.

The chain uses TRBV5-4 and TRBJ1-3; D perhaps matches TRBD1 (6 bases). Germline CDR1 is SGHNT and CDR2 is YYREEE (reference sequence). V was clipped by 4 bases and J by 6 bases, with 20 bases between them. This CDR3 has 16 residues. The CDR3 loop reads CASSISEGGVTNTIYF. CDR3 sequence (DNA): TGTGCCAGCAGCATCTCCGAAGGGGGAGTTACAAACACCATATATTTT.

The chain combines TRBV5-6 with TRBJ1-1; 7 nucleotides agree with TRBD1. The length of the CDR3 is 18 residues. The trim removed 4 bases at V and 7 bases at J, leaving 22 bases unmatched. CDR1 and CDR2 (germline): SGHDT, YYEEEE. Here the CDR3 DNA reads TGTGCCAGCAGCGATCCTACACAGGGGCTTGGCCCTAACGGTGAAGCTTTCTTT. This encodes CASSDPTQGLGPNGEAFF.

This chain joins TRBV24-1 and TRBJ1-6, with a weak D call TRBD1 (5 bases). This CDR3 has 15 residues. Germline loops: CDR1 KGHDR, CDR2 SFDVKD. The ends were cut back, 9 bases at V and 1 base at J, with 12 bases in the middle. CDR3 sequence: CATLPRVSYNSPLHF. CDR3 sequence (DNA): TGTGCCACCCTACCCAGGGTATCCTATAATTCACCCCTCCACTTT.

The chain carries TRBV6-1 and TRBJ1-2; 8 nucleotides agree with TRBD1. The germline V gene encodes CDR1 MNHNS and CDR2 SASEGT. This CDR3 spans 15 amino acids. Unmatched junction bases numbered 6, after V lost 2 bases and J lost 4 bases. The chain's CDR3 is CASSESPGQGYGYTF. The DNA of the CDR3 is TGTGCCAGCAGTGAATCTCCCGGACAGGGCTATGGCTACACCTTC.